A single sample gave rise to the 13 T cell receptor beta chains below, sequenced in a study of molecular identifiers for immune sequencing clone quantification. TCRdb reprocessed the PCR reads via MiXCR and lists one record per CDR3 protein. Among around 480,000 distinct CDR3 sequences listed, about a fifth were seen once. The specimen was naive CD8+ T cells from blood, with Jurkat cell RNA spiked in. Subset meaning: FACS-sorted CD8+CD4-CCR7+CD45RA+ naive T cells. All receptors derive from a human donor in good health. Some libraries in this study had Jurkat cell RNA spiked in.

For this clonotype: A much larger clone sits a single nucleotide away, making a read error possible. The genes are TRBV30 and TRBJ2-3, with D unresolved. Trimming cost V 5 bases and J 1 base, with 13 bases left between them. The CDR3 runs 14 residues. The germline gives CDR1 GTSNPN, CDR2 SVGIG (reference sequence). CDR3 DNA sequence: TGTGCCTGGGACGGGCTTGAAGGCACAGATACGCAGTATTTT. This encodes CAWDGLEGTDTQYF. Variable domain in full (rest from reference TRBV30 and TRBJ2-3): SQTIHQWPATLVQPVGSPLSLECTVEGTSNPNLYWYRQAAGRGLQLLFYSVGIGQISSEVPQNLSASRPQDRQFILSSKKLLLSDSGFYLCAWDGLEGTDTQYFGPGTRLTVL.

V gene TRBV4-1 combines with J gene TRBJ1-2, with 7 bases that match TRBD1. The germline V gene has CDR1 MGHRA and CDR2 YSYEKL. The CDR3 consists of 14 residues. The J segment lost 6 bases and the V segment lost 4 bases, leaving 8 bases of the junction unmatched. CDR3 loop: CASSRETGRDGYTF. The CDR3 DNA is TGCGCCAGCAGCCGTGAGACAGGGAGGGATGGCTACACCTTC.

This clonotype was counted many times. The chain employs TRBV9 and TRBJ2-7; the match to TRBD2 covers 7 bases. V lost 4 bases to trimming and J lost 3 bases; unmatched junction nucleotides: 7. The CDR3 is 14 amino acids. Per germline, CDR1 SGDLS and CDR2 YYNGEE. CDR3 DNA sequence: TGTGCCAGCAGCAAAACTAGCGCCCACTACGAGCAGTACTTC. Amino acid sequence: CASSKTSAHYEQYF.

The chain couples TRBV19 to TRBJ2-7, with D tentatively TRBD1 (6 bases). The CDR3 runs to 13 residues. Germline V gene lookup returns CDR1 LNHDA and CDR2 SQIVND (reference sequence). V was pared by 5 bases and J by 6 bases, with 14 bases between. DNA for the CDR3: TGTGCCAGTAGTTCAACTGGCAGGGGCGAGCAGTACTTC. Protein: CASSSTGRGEQYF.

This sequence joins TRBV6-1 and TRBJ2-7; D gene unclear. The CDR3 contains 14 residues. Germline loops: CDR1 MNHNS, CDR2 SASEGT. Deletions cut 6 bases from V and 2 bases from J, with 14 bases between. The CDR3 reads CASRVLPETYEQYF. The CDR3 region has the DNA TGTGCCAGCAGGGTGCTCCCTGAGACCTACGAGCAGTACTTC.

This clonotype was seen at least ten times. The chain has TRBV29-1 and TRBJ2-3, with 12 bases lining up with TRBD2. The CDR3 covers 18 residues. With 0 bases clipped from V and 7 bases from J, the junction kept 14 bases outside the gene matches. Germline lookup yields CDR1 SQVTM and CDR2 ANQGSEA. The CDR3 spells CSVEDNQGLAGPPYTQYF. The DNA for the CDR3 is TGCAGCGTTGAAGATAACCAGGGACTAGCGGGCCCCCCTTATACGCAGTATTTT.

Points on this clonotype: This may stem from a read error, because a much larger clone lies one nucleotide away. The genes are TRBV29-1 and TRBJ1-2; D not resolved. Looked up from germline, CDR1 is SQVTM and CDR2 is ANQGSEA. The CDR3 runs 13 residues. Trimming stripped 8 bases from V and 3 bases from J, with 16 bases between. CDR3 coding DNA: TGCAGCACTTCAGAGGGCGCAGACTATGGCTACACCTTC. Encoded protein: CSTSEGADYGYTF.

Of note for this clonotype: Since a much larger clone is just one base distant, this may be a read error. This chain joins TRBV5-1 and TRBJ2-3; D possibly corresponds to TRBD2 (5 bases). The CDR3 extends over 14 amino acids. The V gene lost 5 bases and the J gene lost 0 bases, with 10 bases spanning the gap. Germline values: CDR1 SGHRS, CDR2 YFSETQ. In nucleotides, the CDR3 is TGCGCCAGCAGAGGAGGCCCTAGCACAGATACGCAGTATTTT. Translating gives CASRGGPSTDTQYF.

This sequence joins TRBV30 and TRBJ1-6; D uncertain. CDR1 and CDR2 from the germline V gene are GTSNPN and SVGIG (reference sequence). CDR3 length: 11 amino acids. V dropped 4 bases and J dropped 7 bases, with 5 bases sitting between them. CDR3 sequence (DNA): TGTGCCTGGAATCAAAATTCACCCCTCCACTTT. Its translation: CAWNQNSPLHF.

As to this clonotype: One base away lies a much larger clone, so this may be a sequencing read error. The CDR3 here is CASTGQGQEQHF. The CDR3 DNA is TGTGCCAGCACGGGACAGGGGCAGGAACAGCACTTC. The V gene is TRBV27, the J gene TRBJ2-7; 10 bases agree with TRBD1. This CDR3 is 12 amino acids long. CDR1 and CDR2 (germline): MNHEY, SMNVEV (reference sequence).

This clonotype came up many times. This chain connects TRBV6-2 or TRBV6-3 to TRBJ2-5; D remains ambiguous. Germline lookup yields CDR1 MNHEY and CDR2 SVGEGT. Deletions cut 0 bases from V and 1 base from J, with 6 bases between. This CDR3 is built from 14 residues. The CDR3 DNA is TGTGCCAGCAGTTACTCGAACCTCCAAGAGACCCAGTACTTC. Its translation: CASSYSNLQETQYF.

The J gene is TRBJ2-1, the V gene TRBV6-6, with a tentative D call TRBD2 (6 bases). The J call may be faulty, since TRBJ2-7 better matches the DNA end. The CDR3 totals 15 residues. Germline V gives CDR1 MNHNY, CDR2 SVGAGI (reference sequence). The CDR3 spells CASSLAEISYNEQYF. In DNA, the CDR3 is TGTGCCAGCAGTTTAGCGGAGATCTCCTACAATGAGCAGTACTTC.

This clonotype appeared a few times. The rearrangement uses TRBV5-6 and TRBJ2-7; no reliable D call. The V gene's germline CDR1 is SGHDT and CDR2 YYEEEE. The CDR3 has 11 residues. Trimming left V 5 bases short and J 4 bases short, with 7 bases between. CDR3 sequence: CASSNIYEQYF. CDR3 sequence (DNA): TGTGCCAGCAGTAATATATACGAGCAGTACTTC.